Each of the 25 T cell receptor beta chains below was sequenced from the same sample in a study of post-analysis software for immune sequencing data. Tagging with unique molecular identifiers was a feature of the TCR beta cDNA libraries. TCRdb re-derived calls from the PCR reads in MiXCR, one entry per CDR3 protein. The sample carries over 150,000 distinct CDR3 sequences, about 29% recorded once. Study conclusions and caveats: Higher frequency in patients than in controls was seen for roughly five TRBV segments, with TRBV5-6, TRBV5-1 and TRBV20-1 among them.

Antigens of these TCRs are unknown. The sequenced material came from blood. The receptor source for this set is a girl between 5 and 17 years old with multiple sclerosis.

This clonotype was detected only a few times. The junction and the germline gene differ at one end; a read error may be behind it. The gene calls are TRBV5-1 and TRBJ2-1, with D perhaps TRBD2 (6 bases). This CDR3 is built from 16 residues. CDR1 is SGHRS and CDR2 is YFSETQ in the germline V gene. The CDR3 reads CANSLADAGRCNEQFF. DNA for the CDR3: TGCGCCAACAGCTTGGCGGACGCGGGAAGGTGCAATGAGCAGTTCTTC. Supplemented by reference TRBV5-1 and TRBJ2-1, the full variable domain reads KAGVTQTPRYLIKTRGQQVTLSCSPISGHRSVSWYQQTPGQGLQFLFEYFSETQRNKGNFPGRFSGRQFSNSRSEMNVSTLELGDSALYLCANSLADAGRCNEQFFGPGTRLTVL.

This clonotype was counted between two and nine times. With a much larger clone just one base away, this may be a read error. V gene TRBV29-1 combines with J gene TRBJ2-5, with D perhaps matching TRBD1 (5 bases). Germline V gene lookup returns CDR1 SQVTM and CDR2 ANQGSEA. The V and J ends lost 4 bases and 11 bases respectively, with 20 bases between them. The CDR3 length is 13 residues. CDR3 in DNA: TGCAGCGTTGTCAGGGTGAACTACAATGAGCAGTACTTC. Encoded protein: CSVVRVNYNEQYF.

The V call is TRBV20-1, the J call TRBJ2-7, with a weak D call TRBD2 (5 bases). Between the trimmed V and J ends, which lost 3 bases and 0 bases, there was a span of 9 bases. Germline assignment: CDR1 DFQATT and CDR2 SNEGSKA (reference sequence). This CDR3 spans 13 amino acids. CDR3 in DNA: TGCAGTGCTAGGGACTTCAGCTCCTACGAGCAGTACTTC. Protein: CSARDFSSYEQYF.

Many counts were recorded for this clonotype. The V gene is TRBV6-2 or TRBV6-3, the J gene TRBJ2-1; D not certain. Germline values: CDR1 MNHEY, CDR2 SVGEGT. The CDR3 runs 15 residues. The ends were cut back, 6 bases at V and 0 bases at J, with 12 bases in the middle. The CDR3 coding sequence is TGTGCCAGCAGCCCTATGACGAGCTCCTACAATGAGCAGTTCTTC. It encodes CASSPMTSSYNEQFF.

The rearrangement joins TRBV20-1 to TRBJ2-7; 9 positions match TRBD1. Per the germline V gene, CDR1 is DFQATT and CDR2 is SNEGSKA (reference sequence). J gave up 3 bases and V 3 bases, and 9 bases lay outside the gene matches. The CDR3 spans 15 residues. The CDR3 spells CSARGPDRGLYEQYF. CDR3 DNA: TGCAGTGCTAGGGGGCCGGACAGGGGTCTCTACGAGCAGTACTTC.

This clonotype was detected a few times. The CDR3, as DNA: TGTGCCAGCAGCCAGGAGGGAGCGGGCACACCCTACGAGCAGTACTTC. Amino acids: CASSQEGAGTPYEQYF. The rearrangement links TRBV4-2 to TRBJ2-5, with a weak D call TRBD2 (6 bases). The end of the DNA aligns better with TRBJ2-7, so the J call may be wrong. Germline values: CDR1 LGHNA, CDR2 YNFKEQ. The CDR3 covers 16 residues.

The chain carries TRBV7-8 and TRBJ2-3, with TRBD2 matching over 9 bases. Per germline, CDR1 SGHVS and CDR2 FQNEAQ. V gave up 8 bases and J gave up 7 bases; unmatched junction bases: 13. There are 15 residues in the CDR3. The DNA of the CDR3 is TGTGCCAGCCAGAAGCGGGAGGCTGGAGGTTATACGCAGTATTTT. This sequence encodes CASQKREAGGYTQYF.

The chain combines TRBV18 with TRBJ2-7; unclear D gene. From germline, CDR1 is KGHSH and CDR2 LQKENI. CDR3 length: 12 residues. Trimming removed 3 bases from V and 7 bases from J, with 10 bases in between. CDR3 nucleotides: TGTGCCAGCTCACCTGGACGAGTAGAGCAGTACTTC. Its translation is CASSPGRVEQYF.

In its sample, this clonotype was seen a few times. The CDR3 reads CASSQSGYEQYF. CDR3 nucleotide sequence: TGTGCCAGCAGCCAAAGCGGATACGAGCAGTACTTC. The chain uses TRBV14 and TRBJ2-7; perhaps TRBD2 as D (5 bases). CDR3 size: 12 residues. The germline CDR1 and CDR2 sequences are SGHDN and FVKESK. V gave up 2 bases and J gave up 4 bases, with 6 bases separating them.

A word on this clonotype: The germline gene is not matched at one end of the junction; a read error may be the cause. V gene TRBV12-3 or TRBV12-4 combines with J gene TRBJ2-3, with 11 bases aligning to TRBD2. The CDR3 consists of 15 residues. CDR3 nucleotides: TGTGCCAGCACTTTAGCGGGAGGGAGCACAGATACGCAGTATTTT. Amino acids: CASTLAGGSTDTQYF.

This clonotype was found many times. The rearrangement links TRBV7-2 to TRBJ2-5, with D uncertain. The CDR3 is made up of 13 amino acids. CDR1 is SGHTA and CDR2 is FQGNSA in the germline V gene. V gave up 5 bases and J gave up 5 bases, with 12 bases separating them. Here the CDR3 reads CASSALHGETQYF. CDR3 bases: TGTGCCAGCAGCGCCCTCCATGGGGAGACCCAGTACTTC.

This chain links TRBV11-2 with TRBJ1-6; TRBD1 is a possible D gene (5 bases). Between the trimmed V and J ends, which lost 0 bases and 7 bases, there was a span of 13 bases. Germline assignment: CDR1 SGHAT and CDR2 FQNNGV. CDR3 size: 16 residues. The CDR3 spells CASSLEGGLSNSPLHF. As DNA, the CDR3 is TGTGCCAGCAGCTTAGAGGGGGGATTGAGCAATTCACCCCTCCACTTT.

The DNA for the CDR3 is TGTGCCAGCTCATCATACCAAGAGACCCAGTACTTC. It specifies CASSSYQETQYF. This chain joins TRBV18 and TRBJ2-5; unclear D gene. Germline lookup yields CDR1 KGHSH and CDR2 LQKENI. CDR3 length: 12 amino acids. The V and J ends lost 5 bases and 0 bases respectively, with 4 bases between them.

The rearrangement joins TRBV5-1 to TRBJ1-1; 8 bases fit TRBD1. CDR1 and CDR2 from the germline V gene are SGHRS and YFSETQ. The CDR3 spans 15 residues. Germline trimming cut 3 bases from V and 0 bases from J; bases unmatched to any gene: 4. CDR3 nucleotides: TGCGCCAGCAGCTCCCGGACAGGGATGAACACTGAAGCTTTCTTT. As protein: CASSSRTGMNTEAFF.

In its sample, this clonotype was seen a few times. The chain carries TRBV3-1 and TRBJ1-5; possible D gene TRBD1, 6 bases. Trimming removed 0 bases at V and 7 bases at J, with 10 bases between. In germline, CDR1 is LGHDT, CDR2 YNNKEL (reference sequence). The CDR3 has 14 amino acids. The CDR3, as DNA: TGTGCCAGCAGCCAAGAGGGGGGGGCCCAGCCCCAGCATTTT. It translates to CASSQEGGAQPQHF.

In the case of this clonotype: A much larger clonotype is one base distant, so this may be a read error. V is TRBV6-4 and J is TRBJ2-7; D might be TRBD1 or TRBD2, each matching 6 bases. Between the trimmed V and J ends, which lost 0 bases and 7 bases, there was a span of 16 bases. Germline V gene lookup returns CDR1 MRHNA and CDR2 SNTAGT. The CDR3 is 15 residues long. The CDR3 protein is CASSDSVEGGDEQYF. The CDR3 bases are TGTGCCAGCAGTGACTCGGTAGAGGGGGGAGATGAGCAGTACTTC.

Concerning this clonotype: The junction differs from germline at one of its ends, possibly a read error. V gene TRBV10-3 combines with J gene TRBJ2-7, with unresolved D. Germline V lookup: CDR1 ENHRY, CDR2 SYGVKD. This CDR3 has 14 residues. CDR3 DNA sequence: TGTGCCGTCAGTGAACCCCAGTTTTACAATGAGCAGTACTTC. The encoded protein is CAVSEPQFYNEQYF.

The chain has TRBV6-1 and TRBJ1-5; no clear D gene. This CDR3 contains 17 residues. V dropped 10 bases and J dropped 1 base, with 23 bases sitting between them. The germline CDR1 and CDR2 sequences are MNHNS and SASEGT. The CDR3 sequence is CAIRWESGTGSNQPQHF. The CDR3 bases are TGTGCCATTCGCTGGGAGTCGGGAACCGGAAGCAATCAGCCCCAGCATTTT.

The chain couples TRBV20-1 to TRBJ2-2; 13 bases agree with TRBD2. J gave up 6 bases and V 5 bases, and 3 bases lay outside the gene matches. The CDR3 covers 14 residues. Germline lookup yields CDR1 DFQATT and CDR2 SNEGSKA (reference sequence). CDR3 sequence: CSAPGTSGAGELFF. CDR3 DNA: TGCAGTGCTCCGGGGACTAGCGGGGCCGGGGAGCTGTTTTTT.

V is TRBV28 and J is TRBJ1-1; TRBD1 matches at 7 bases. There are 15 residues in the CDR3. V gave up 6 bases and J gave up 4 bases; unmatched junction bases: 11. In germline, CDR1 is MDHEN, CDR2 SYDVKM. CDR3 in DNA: TGTGCCAGCAGAGGACCTACAGGGGCGATCACTGAAGCTTTCTTT. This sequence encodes CASRGPTGAITEAFF.

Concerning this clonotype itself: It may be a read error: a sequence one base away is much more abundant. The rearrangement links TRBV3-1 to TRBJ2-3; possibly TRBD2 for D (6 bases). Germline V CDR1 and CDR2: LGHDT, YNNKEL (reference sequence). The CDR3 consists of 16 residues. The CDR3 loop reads CDSSQSGRGYTDTQYF. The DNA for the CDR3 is TGTGACAGCAGCCAATCCGGTCGGGGGTACACAGATACGCAGTATTTT.

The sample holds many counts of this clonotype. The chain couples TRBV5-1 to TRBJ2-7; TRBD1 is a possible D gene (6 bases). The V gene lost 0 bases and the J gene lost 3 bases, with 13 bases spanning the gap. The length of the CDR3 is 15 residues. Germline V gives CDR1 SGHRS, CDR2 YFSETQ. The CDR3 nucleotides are TGCGCCAGCAGCTTGGAGGTGGGGGCCTACTACGAGCAGTACTTC. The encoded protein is CASSLEVGAYYEQYF.

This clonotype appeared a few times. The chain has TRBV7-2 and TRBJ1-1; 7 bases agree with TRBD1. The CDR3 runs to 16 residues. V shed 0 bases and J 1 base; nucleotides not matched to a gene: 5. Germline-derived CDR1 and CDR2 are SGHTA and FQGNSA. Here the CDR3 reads CASSLAGGQPNTEAFF. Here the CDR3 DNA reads TGTGCCAGCAGCTTAGCGGGGGGACAGCCGAACACTGAAGCTTTCTTT. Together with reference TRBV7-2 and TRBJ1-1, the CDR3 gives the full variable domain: GAGVSQSPSNKVTEKGKDVELRCDPISGHTALYWYRQSLGQGLEFLIYFQGNSAPDKSGLPSDRFSAERTGGSVSTLTIQRTQQEDSAVYLCASSLAGGQPNTEAFFGQGTRLTVV.

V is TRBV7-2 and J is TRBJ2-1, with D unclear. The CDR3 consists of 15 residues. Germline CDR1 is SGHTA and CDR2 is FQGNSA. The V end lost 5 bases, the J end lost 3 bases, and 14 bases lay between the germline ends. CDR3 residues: CASSRGASNYNEQFF. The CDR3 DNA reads TGTGCCAGCAGCCGAGGTGCCTCCAACTACAATGAGCAGTTCTTC.

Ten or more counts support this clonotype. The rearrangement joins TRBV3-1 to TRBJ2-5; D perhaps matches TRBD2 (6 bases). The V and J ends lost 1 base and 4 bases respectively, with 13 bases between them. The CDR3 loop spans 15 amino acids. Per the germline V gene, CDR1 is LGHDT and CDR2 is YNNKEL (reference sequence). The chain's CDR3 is CASSQGSISGETQYF. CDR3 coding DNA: TGTGCCAGCAGCCAAGGGTCAATTAGCGGAGAGACCCAGTACTTC.